These 4 T cell receptor beta chains came from one sample sequenced in a study of blood T cell repertoires in COVID-19. The method was immunoSEQ multiplex PCR; TCRdb's version includes in-frame clones alone and lacks a portion of them. The sample contains tens of thousands of clones, over 85% of which appear only once. The sequenced material came from peripheral blood. All receptors come from a human donor in a cohort sampled during active COVID-19.

The CDR3 spells CASSWGGLDANYEQYF. In nucleotides, the CDR3 is TGCGCCAGCAGCTGGGGGGGACTAGACGCTAACTACGAGCAGTACTTC. The rearrangement joins TRBV5-1 to TRBJ2-7; 8 positions match TRBD2. The CDR3 loop spans 16 amino acids. Germline V gene lookup returns CDR1 SGHRS and CDR2 YFSETQ. V shed 3 bases, J shed 3 bases, and the junction held 11 bases outside the gene matches.

The chain joins TRBV10-1 to TRBJ2-7; 10 positions match TRBD2. Germline lookup yields CDR1 WNHNN and CDR2 SYGVQD (reference sequence). The CDR3 covers 17 residues. Trimming cost V 6 bases and J 2 bases; bases outside gene matches: 13. CDR3 coding DNA: TGCGCCAGCAGGGCCGCTAGCGGGAGTTCCATTCCCTACGAGCAGTACTTC. It specifies CASRAASGSSIPYEQYF.

This rearrangement joins TRBV7-8 to TRBJ2-7; no firm D call. V lost 5 bases and J lost 1, with 18 bases in between. This CDR3 comprises 16 residues. Germline V lookup: CDR1 SGHVS, CDR2 FQNEAQ. CDR3 residues: CASSANPIVESYEQYF. DNA of the CDR3: TGTGCCAGCAGCGCCAATCCGATAGTCGAATCCTACGAGCAGTACTTC.

The chain joins TRBV3-1 (or the pseudogene TRBV3-2) to TRBJ2-6; D is uncertain. CDR1 is LGHDT and CDR2 is YNNKEL in the germline V gene (reference sequence). Trimming shortened V by 0 bases and J by 2 bases, and 5 bases separated the two germline ends. This CDR3 region has 15 residues. The CDR3 loop is CASSQDVTGANVLTF. CDR3 DNA: TGTGCCAGCAGCCAAGATGTCACTGGGGCCAACGTCCTGACTTTC.